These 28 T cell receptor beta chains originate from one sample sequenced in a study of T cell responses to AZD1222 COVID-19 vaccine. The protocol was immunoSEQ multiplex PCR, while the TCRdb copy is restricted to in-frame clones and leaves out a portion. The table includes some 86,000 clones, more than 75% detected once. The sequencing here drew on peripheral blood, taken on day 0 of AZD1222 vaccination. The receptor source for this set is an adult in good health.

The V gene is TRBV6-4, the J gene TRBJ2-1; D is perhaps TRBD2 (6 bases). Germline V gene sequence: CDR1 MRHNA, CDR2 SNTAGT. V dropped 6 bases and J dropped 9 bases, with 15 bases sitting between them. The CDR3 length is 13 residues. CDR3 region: CASRPGLMGEQFF. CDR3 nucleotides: TGTGCCAGCAGGCCCGGACTAATGGGTGAGCAGTTCTTC.

For the CDR3, the DNA is TGTGCCAGCAGCCCCTTCGGAACTGAAGCTTTCTTT. Its translation: CASSPFGTEAFF. The J gene is TRBJ1-1, the V gene TRBV9; D unclear. This CDR3 spans 12 amino acids. The V and J ends lost 4 bases and 5 bases respectively, with 9 bases between them. Germline CDR1 SGDLS, CDR2 YYNGEE.

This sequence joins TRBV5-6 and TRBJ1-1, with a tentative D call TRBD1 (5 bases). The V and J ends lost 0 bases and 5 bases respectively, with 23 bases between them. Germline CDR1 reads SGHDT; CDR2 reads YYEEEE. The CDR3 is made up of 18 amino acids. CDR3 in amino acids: CASSLGRRGFAQQTEAFF. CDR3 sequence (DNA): TGTGCCAGCAGCTTGGGTCGGAGGGGCTTCGCCCAGCAAACTGAAGCTTTCTTT.

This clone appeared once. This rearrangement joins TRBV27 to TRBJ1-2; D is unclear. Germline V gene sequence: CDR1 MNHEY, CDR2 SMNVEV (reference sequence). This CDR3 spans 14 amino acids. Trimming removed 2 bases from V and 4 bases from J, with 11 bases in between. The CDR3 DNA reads TGTGCCAGCAGTTTACGGCCGGGAACCTATGGCTACACCTTC. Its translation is CASSLRPGTYGYTF.

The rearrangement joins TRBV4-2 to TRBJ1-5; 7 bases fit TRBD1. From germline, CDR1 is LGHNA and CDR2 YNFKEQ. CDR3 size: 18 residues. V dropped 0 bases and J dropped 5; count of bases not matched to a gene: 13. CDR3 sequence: CASSQDFLGTELYQPQHF. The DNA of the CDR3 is TGTGCCAGCAGCCAAGATTTCCTAGGGACAGAGTTGTATCAGCCCCAGCATTTT.

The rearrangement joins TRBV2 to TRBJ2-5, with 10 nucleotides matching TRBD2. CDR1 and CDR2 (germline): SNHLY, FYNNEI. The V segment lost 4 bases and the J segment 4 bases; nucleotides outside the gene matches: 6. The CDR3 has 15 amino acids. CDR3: CASSGTSGQGETQYF. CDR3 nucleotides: TGTGCCAGCAGTGGGACTAGCGGTCAGGGAGAGACCCAGTACTTC.

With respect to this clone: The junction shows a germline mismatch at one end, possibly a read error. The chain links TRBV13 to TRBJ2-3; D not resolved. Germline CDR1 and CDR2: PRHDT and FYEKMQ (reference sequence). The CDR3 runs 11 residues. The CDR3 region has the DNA TGTGCCAGCAGCTTAAATCTAGAGAGGAAATTT. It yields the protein CASSLNLERKF.

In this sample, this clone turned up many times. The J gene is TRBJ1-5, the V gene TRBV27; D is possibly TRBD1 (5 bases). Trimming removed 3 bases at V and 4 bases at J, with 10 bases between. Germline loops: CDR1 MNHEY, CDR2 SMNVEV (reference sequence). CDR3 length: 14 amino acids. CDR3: CASSLGQGNQPQHF. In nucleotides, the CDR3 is TGTGCCAGCAGTTTGGGGCAGGGTAATCAGCCCCAGCATTTT.

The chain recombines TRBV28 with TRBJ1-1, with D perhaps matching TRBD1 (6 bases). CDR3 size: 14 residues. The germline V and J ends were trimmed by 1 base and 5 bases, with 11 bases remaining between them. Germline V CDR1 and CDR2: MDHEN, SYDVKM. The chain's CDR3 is CASSLSGGPTEAFF. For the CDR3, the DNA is TGTGCCAGCAGTTTATCGGGGGGCCCAACTGAAGCTTTCTTT. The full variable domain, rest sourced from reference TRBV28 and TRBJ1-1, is DVKVTQSSRYLVKRTGEKVFLECVQDMDHENMFWYRQDPGLGLRLIYFSYDVKMKEKGDIPEGYSVSREKKERFSLILESASTNQTSMYLCASSLSGGPTEAFFGQGTRLTVV.

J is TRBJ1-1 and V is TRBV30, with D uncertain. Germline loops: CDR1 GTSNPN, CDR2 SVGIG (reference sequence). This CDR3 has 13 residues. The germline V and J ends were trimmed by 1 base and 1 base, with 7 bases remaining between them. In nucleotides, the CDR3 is TGTGCCTGGAGTGAGGGTACGAACACTGAAGCTTTCTTT. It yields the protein CAWSEGTNTEAFF. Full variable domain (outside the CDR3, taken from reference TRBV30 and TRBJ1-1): SQTIHQWPATLVQPVGSPLSLECTVEGTSNPNLYWYRQAAGRGLQLLFYSVGIGQISSEVPQNLSASRPQDRQFILSSKKLLLSDSGFYLCAWSEGTNTEAFFGQGTRLTVV.

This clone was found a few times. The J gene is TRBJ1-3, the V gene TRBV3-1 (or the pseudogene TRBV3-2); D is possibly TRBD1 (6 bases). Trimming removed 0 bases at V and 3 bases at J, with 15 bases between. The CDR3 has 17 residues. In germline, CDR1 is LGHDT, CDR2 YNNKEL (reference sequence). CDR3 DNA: TGTGCCAGCAGCCAAGAAAGGACAGTCATCCTTGGAAACACCATATATTTT. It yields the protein CASSQERTVILGNTIYF.

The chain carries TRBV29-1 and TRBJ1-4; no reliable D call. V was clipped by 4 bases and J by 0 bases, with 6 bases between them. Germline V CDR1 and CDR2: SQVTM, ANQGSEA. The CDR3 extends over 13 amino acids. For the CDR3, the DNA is TGCAGCGTTGCGGTGTCAACTAATGAAAAACTGTTTTTT. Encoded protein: CSVAVSTNEKLFF.

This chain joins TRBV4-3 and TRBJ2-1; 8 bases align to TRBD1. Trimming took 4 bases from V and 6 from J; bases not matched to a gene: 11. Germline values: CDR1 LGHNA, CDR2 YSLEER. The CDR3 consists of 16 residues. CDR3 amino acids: CASSPRRRGQSNEQFF. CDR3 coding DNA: TGCGCCAGCAGCCCAAGGCGCAGGGGGCAGAGCAATGAGCAGTTCTTC.

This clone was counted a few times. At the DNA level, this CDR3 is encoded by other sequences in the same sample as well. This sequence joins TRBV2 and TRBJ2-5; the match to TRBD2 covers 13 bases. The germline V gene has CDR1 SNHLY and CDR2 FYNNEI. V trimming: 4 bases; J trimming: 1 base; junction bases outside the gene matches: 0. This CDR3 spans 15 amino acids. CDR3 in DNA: TGTGCCAGCAGTGGGACTAGCGGGAGCCAAGAGACCCAGTACTTC. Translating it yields CASSGTSGSQETQYF.

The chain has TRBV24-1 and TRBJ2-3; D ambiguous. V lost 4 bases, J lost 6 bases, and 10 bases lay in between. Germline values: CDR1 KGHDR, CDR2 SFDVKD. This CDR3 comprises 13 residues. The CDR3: CATSDPSRDTQYF. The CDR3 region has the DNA TGTGCCACCAGTGACCCGTCCCGCGATACGCAGTATTTT.

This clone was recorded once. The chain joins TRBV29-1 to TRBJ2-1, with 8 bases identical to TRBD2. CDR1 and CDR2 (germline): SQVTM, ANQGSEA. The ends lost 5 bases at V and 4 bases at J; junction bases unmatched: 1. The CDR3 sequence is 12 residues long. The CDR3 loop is CSVQREYNEQFF. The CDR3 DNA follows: TGCAGCGTTCAGCGGGAGTACAATGAGCAGTTCTTC.

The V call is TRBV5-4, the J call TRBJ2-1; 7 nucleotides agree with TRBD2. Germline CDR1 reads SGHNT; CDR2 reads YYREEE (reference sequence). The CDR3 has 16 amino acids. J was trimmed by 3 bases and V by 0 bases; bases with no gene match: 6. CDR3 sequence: CASSLASASGYNEQFF. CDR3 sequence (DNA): TGTGCCAGCAGCTTGGCCTCGGCTAGCGGCTACAATGAGCAGTTCTTC.

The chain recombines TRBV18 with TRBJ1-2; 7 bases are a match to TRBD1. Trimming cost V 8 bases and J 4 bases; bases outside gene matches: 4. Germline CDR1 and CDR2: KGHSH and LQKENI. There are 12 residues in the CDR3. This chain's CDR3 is CASAPGGYGYTF. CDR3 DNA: TGTGCCAGCGCCCCAGGGGGCTATGGCTACACCTTC.

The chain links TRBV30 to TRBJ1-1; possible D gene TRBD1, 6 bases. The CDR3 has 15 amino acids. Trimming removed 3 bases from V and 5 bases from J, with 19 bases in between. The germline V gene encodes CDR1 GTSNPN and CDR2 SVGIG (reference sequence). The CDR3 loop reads CAWRPLTGTGTEAFF. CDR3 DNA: TGTGCCTGGAGGCCTCTTACAGGGACCGGGACTGAAGCTTTCTTT. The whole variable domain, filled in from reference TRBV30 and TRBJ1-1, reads SQTIHQWPATLVQPVGSPLSLECTVEGTSNPNLYWYRQAAGRGLQLLFYSVGIGQISSEVPQNLSASRPQDRQFILSSKKLLLSDSGFYLCAWRPLTGTGTEAFFGQGTRLTVV.

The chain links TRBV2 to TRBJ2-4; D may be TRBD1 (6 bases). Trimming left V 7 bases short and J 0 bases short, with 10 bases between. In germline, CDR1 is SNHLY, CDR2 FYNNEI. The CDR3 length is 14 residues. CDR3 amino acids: CASTGHVAKNIQYF. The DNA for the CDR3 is TGTGCCAGCACGGGACACGTAGCCAAAAACATTCAGTACTTC.

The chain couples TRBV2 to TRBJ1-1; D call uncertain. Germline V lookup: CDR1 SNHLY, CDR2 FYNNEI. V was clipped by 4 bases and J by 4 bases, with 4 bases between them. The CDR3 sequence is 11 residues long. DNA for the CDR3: TGTGCCAGCAGTGCAGTCACTGAAGCTTTCTTT. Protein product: CASSAVTEAFF.

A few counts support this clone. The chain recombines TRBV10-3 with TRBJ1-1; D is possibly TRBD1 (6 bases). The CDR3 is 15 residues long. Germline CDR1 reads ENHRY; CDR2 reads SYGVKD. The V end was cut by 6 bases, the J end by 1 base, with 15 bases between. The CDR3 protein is CAISATGQSNTEAFF. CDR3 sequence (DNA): TGTGCCATCAGCGCCACTGGACAGTCGAACACTGAAGCTTTCTTT.

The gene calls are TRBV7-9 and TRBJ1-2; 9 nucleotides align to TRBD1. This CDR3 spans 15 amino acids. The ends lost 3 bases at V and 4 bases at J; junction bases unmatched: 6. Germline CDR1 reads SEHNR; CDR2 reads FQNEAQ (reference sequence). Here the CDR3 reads CASSLAGQGGYGYTF. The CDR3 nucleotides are TGTGCCAGCAGCTTGGCGGGACAGGGCGGCTATGGCTACACCTTC. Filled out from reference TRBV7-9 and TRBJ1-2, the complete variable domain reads DTGVSQNPRHKITKRGQNVTFRCDPISEHNRLYWYRQTLGQGPEFLTYFQNEAQLEKSRLLSDRFSAERPKGSFSTLEIQRTEQGDSAMYLCASSLAGQGGYGYTFGSGTRLTVV.

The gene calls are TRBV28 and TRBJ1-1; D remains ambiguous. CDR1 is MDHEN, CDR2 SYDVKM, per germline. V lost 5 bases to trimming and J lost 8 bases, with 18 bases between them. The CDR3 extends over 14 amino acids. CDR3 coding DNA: TGTGCCAGCAGTCCCCCCCGGGGTCGGTTCGAAGCTTTCTTT. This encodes CASSPPRGRFEAFF.

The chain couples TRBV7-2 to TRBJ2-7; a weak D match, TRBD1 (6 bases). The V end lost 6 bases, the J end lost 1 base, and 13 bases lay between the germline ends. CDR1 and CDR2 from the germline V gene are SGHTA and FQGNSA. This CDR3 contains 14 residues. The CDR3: CASSKGVGSYEQYF. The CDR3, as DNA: TGTGCCAGCAGTAAGGGGGTTGGATCCTACGAGCAGTACTTC.

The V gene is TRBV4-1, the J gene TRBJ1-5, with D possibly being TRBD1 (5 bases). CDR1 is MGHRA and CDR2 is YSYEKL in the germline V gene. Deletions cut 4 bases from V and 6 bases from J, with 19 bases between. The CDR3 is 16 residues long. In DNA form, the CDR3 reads TGCGCCAGCAGCCTCGGTGGTCGGGACCCAGGTCAGCCCCAGCATTTT. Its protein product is CASSLGGRDPGQPQHF.

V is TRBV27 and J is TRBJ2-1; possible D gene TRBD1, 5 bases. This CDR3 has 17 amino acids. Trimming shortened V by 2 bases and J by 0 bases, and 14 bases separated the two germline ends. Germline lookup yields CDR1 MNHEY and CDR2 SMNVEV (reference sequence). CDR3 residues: CASSLPQTGASYNEQFF. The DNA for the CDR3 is TGTGCCAGCAGTTTACCCCAGACTGGGGCCTCCTACAATGAGCAGTTCTTC.

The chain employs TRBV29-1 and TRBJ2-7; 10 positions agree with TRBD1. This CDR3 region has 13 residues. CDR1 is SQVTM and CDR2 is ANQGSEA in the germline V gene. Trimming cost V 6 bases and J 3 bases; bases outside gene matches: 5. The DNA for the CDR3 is TGCAGCGTCCCCGGACAGGGGGTCTACGAGCAGTACTTC. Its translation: CSVPGQGVYEQYF.